Presented here are 21 T cell receptor beta chains from one specimen sequenced in a study of blood T cell repertoires in COVID-19 (dated by TCRdb to between 2020 and 2021). Receptors were amplified or captured by the immunoSEQ multiplex PCR assay. TCRdb's version of the immuneACCESS table is confined to in-frame rearrangements and falls short of the full clone set. An unresolved V gene accounts for under half of the shortfall where checked; the remainder is of unknown origin. For this sample there are some 150,000 clones; more than 65% appear just once. The ten largest clones capture approximately 14% of the sample. Specimen: PBMCs or T cells enriched from blood (not recorded which). Receptor source: a man aged 50 to 59 who had recovered from COVID-19.

The chain is built from TRBV5-4 and TRBJ1-2; D unresolved. V was trimmed by 0 bases and J by 0 bases, leaving 6 bases between them. CDR3 length: 14 residues. CDR1 and CDR2 from the germline V gene are SGHNT and YYREEE (reference sequence). The CDR3 protein is CASSLELPNYGYTF. Written as DNA, the CDR3 is TGTGCCAGCAGCTTGGAGCTGCCTAACTATGGCTACACCTTC.

The chain employs TRBV30 and TRBJ2-2; 8 bases agree with TRBD2. V dropped 8 bases and J dropped 3; count of bases not matched to a gene: 11. Germline loops: CDR1 GTSNPN, CDR2 SVGIG (reference sequence). The CDR3 totals 15 residues. The CDR3 sequence is CAAPGGGGHTGELFF. CDR3 DNA: TGTGCCGCCCCCGGGGGCGGGGGGCACACCGGGGAGCTGTTTTTT.

The V gene is TRBV3-1 (or the pseudogene TRBV3-2), the J gene TRBJ2-2, with 8 positions matching TRBD2. Germline-derived CDR1 and CDR2 are LGHDT and YNNKEL (reference sequence). V shed 2 bases, J shed 1 base, and the junction held 6 bases outside the gene matches. The CDR3 runs 17 residues. In nucleotides, the CDR3 is TGTGCCAGCAGCCAATTCTTCGGGGGGGTGAACACCGGGGAGCTGTTTTTT. It translates to CASSQFFGGVNTGELFF.

J is TRBJ2-2 and V is TRBV19, with 10 bases matching TRBD1. Germline assignment: CDR1 LNHDA and CDR2 SQIVND (reference sequence). The V and J ends lost 9 bases and 5 bases, in that order; junction bases with no gene match: 6. CDR3 size: 14 residues. CDR3 DNA sequence: TGTGCCAGCCGGGACAGGGGATCAACCGGGGAGCTGTTTTTT. This codes for CASRDRGSTGELFF.

The V gene is TRBV5-1, the J gene TRBJ1-3; TRBD1 is a possible D gene (5 bases). V lost 5 bases and J 4 bases, leaving 10 bases between the germline ends. CDR3 length: 13 residues. Germline V gene data show CDR1 as SGHRS and CDR2 as YFSETQ. The CDR3 nucleotides read TGCGCCAGCAGACAAAACAGGGGAAACACCATATATTTT. Translated: CASRQNRGNTIYF.

The chain carries TRBV7-8 and TRBJ2-1, with a weak D call TRBD1 (6 bases). Germline V gene lookup returns CDR1 SGHVS and CDR2 FQNEAQ. The ends were cut back, 4 bases at V and 0 bases at J, with 25 bases in the middle. This CDR3 contains 20 residues. The CDR3 bases are TGTGCCAGCAGCTACCCGGGGCAGGGGTTTATCGGGCGCTCCTACAATGAGCAGTTCTTC. Translation gives CASSYPGQGFIGRSYNEQFF.

This clone showed up just once. This sequence joins TRBV5-1 and TRBJ1-3; D not certain. This CDR3 is built from 15 residues. From germline, CDR1 is SGHRS and CDR2 YFSETQ. V was cut by 1 base and J by 1 base, with 9 bases left in between. Here the CDR3 DNA reads TGCGCCAGCAGCTTGATGCCAGCGTCTGGAAACACCATATATTTT. This codes for CASSLMPASGNTIYF. Together with reference TRBV5-1 and TRBJ1-3, the CDR3 gives the full variable domain: KAGVTQTPRYLIKTRGQQVTLSCSPISGHRSVSWYQQTPGQGLQFLFEYFSETQRNKGNFPGRFSGRQFSNSRSEMNVSTLELGDSALYLCASSLMPASGNTIYFGEGSWLTVV.

This chain joins TRBV25-1 and TRBJ1-1; D is unclear. The CDR3 totals 13 residues. Deletions cut 4 bases from V and 0 bases from J, with 6 bases between. Germline CDR1 and CDR2: MGHDK and SYGVNS. The CDR3 sequence is CASSATMNTEAFF. CDR3 nucleotides: TGTGCCAGCAGTGCCACAATGAACACTGAAGCTTTCTTT.

Details on this clone: A read error may explain this, as a much larger clone is one base away. The chain uses TRBV11-3 and TRBJ1-1, with TRBD1 identical over 8 bases. Germline CDR1 is SGHNT and CDR2 is YENEEA. The V gene end was trimmed by 5 bases and the J gene end by 1 base; junction bases not matched to a gene: 6. The CDR3 is 15 residues long. The CDR3: CASSVGGTGNTEAFF. The CDR3 DNA is TGTGCCAGCAGCGTAGGGGGGACAGGGAACACTGAAGCTTTCTTT.

The rearrangement uses TRBV28 and TRBJ1-2; D is uncertain. Germline loops: CDR1 MDHEN, CDR2 SYDVKM. V was cut by 4 bases and J by 4 bases, with 16 bases left in between. The CDR3 has 15 amino acids. The DNA of the CDR3 is TGTGCCAGCAGTTCCCCCGGTCAGGTTGCCTATGGCTACACCTTC. Amino acid sequence: CASSSPGQVAYGYTF.

This clone has more than one count but fewer than ten. The chain couples TRBV4-1 to TRBJ2-1; 7 bases line up with TRBD2. Germline CDR1 is MGHRA and CDR2 is YSYEKL. The CDR3 runs 16 residues. V shed 0 bases and J 2 bases; nucleotides not matched to a gene: 4. This CDR3 reads CASSQERGMAYNEQFF. The CDR3 coding sequence is TGCGCCAGCAGCCAAGAGCGGGGGATGGCCTACAATGAGCAGTTCTTC.

The gene calls are TRBV14 and TRBJ1-6; TRBD1 matches 10 bases. The length of the CDR3 is 16 residues. V gave up 1 base and J gave up 6 bases; unmatched junction bases: 3. Germline V gene lookup returns CDR1 SGHDN and CDR2 FVKESK. The CDR3 DNA follows: TGTGCCAGCAGCCAAGGCCGGACAGGGGGTAATTCACCCCTCCACTTT. Protein sequence: CASSQGRTGGNSPLHF.

This clone was picked up one time. The rearrangement uses TRBV7-3 and TRBJ2-7; 8 bases align to TRBD2. The V and J ends lost 1 base and 6 bases, in that order; junction bases with no gene match: 8. There are 15 residues in the CDR3. Germline CDR1 is SGHTA and CDR2 is FQGTGA. CDR3 coding DNA: TGTGCCAGCAGCTTAAACAGCGGGGGCCTGGGCGAGCAGTACTTC. As protein: CASSLNSGGLGEQYF.

CDR3 residues: CATSESGTGFSTDTQYF. The DNA of the CDR3 is TGTGCCACCAGTGAGTCTGGGACAGGCTTTAGCACAGATACGCAGTATTTT. This rearrangement joins TRBV24-1 to TRBJ2-3; 8 nucleotides line up with TRBD1. Germline lookup yields CDR1 KGHDR and CDR2 SFDVKD. The CDR3 totals 17 residues. The V and J ends lost 4 bases and 0 bases, in that order; junction bases with no gene match: 8.

V gene TRBV3-1 (or the pseudogene TRBV3-2) combines with J gene TRBJ1-1, with 7 positions matching TRBD1. Trimming cost V 4 bases and J 5 bases; bases outside gene matches: 10. The V gene's germline CDR1 is LGHDT and CDR2 YNNKEL (reference sequence). The CDR3 has 15 residues. CDR3: CASSRASQGSTEAFF. In nucleotides, the CDR3 is TGTGCCAGCAGCCGAGCCTCACAGGGGTCGACTGAAGCTTTCTTT.

The chain employs TRBV19 and TRBJ1-3; a weak D match, TRBD1 (5 bases). This CDR3 is built from 14 residues. Germline V gene data show CDR1 as LNHDA and CDR2 as SQIVND (reference sequence). V lost 3 bases and J 5 bases, leaving 11 bases between the germline ends. The DNA for the CDR3 is TGTGCCAGTAGTATCGCTCAGGGAAGAAACACCATATATTTT. Translating gives CASSIAQGRNTIYF.

The CDR3 protein is CASSYSGTGLNTEAFF. The CDR3, as DNA: TGTGCCAGCAGTTACTCCGGGACAGGTTTGAACACTGAAGCTTTCTTT. V usage is TRBV6-5 and J usage is TRBJ1-1, with 8 bases that match TRBD1. The length of the CDR3 is 16 residues. Germline V gene sequence: CDR1 MNHEY, CDR2 SVGAGI. V lost 0 bases, J lost 0 bases, and 3 bases stayed unmatched.

A single count supports this clone. The chain has TRBV7-2 and TRBJ2-3, with no clear D. The CDR3 runs to 11 residues. Germline V gives CDR1 SGHTA, CDR2 FQGNSA. Trimming took 3 bases from V and 8 from J, leaving 6 bases between them. This CDR3 reads CASSLLGTQYF. As DNA, the CDR3 is TGTGCCAGCAGCTTGCTCGGTACGCAGTATTTT. The variable domain in full, with the rest retrieved from reference TRBV7-2 and TRBJ2-3, is GAGVSQSPSNKVTEKGKDVELRCDPISGHTALYWYRQSLGQGLEFLIYFQGNSAPDKSGLPSDRFSAERTGGSVSTLTIQRTQQEDSAVYLCASSLLGTQYFGPGTRLTVL.

J is TRBJ2-5 and V is TRBV5-1, with unresolved D. CDR3 size: 14 residues. Trimming cost V 0 bases and J 2 bases, with 8 bases left between them. In germline, CDR1 is SGHRS, CDR2 YFSETQ. The CDR3: CASSLVGRQETQYF. For the CDR3, the DNA is TGCGCCAGCAGCTTGGTGGGCAGACAAGAGACCCAGTACTTC. Using reference TRBV5-1 and TRBJ2-5 for the parts outside the CDR3, the full variable domain is KAGVTQTPRYLIKTRGQQVTLSCSPISGHRSVSWYQQTPGQGLQFLFEYFSETQRNKGNFPGRFSGRQFSNSRSEMNVSTLELGDSALYLCASSLVGRQETQYFGPGTRLLVL.

This chain joins TRBV7-9 and TRBJ2-3, with a tentative D call TRBD1 (5 bases). CDR1 SEHNR and CDR2 FQNEAQ come from the germline V gene (reference sequence). V was pared by 5 bases and J by 10 bases, with 10 bases between. The CDR3 totals 11 residues. CDR3 residues: CASSLGAPQYF. CDR3 bases: TGTGCCAGCAGCCTAGGGGCCCCGCAGTATTTT.

This clone appeared once. This sequence joins TRBV12-5 and TRBJ1-1; tentatively, D is TRBD1 (5 bases). The CDR3 is made up of 12 amino acids. V gave up 6 bases and J gave up 7 bases, with 12 bases separating them. The germline gives CDR1 LGHNT, CDR2 FRNRAP. CDR3 DNA: TGTGCTAGTGGGACGGGGGGTCGTGAAGCTTTCTTT. This sequence encodes CASGTGGREAFF.